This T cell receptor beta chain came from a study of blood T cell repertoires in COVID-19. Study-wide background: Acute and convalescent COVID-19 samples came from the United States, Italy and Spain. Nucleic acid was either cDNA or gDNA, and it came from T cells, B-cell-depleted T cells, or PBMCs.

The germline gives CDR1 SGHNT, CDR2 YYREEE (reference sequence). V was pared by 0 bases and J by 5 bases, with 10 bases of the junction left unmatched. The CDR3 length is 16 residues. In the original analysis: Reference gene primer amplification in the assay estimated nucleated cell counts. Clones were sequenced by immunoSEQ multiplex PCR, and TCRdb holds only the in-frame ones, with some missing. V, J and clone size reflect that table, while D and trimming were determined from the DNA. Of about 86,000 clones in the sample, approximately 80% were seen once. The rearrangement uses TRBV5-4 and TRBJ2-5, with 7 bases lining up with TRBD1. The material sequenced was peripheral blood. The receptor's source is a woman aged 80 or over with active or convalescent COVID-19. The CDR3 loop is CASSLALTGRLETQYF. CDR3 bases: TGTGCCAGCAGCTTGGCCCTGACAGGGCGGTTGGAGACCCAGTACTTC.